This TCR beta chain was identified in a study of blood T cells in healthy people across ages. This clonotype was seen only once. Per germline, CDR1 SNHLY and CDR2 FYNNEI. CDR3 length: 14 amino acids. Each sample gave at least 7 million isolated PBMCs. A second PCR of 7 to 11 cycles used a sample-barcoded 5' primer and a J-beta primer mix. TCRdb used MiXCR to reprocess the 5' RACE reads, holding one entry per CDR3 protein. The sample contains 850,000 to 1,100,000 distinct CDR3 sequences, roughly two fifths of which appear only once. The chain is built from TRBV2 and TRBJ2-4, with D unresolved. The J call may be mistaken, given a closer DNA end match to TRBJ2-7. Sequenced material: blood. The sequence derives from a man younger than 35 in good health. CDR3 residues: CATMTSEGAYEQYF. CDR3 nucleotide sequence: TGTGCCACCATGACCAGTGAAGGCGCCTACGAGCAGTACTTC.